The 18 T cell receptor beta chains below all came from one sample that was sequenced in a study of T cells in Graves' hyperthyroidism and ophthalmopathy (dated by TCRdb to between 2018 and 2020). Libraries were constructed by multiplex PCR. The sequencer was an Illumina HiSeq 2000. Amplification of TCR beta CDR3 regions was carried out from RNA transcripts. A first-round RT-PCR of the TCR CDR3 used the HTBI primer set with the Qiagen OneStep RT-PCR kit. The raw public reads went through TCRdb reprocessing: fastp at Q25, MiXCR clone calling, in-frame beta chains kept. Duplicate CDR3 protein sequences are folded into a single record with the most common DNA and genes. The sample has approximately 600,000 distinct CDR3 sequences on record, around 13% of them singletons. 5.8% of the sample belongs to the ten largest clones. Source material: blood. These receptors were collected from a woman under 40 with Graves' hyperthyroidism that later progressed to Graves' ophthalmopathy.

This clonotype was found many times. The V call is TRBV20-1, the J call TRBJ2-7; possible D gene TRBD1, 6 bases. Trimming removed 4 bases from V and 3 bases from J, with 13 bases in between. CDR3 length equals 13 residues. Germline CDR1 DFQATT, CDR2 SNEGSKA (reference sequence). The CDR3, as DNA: TGCAGTGCTATTGGGACACTCGTCTACGAGCAGTACTTC. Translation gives CSAIGTLVYEQYF.

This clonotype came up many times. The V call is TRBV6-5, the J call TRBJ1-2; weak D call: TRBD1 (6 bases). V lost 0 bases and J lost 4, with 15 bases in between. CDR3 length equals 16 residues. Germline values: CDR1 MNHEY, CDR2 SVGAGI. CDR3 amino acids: CASSYSGQGQGYGYTF. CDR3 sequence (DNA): TGTGCCAGCAGTTACTCGGGCCAGGGGCAAGGCTATGGCTACACCTTC.

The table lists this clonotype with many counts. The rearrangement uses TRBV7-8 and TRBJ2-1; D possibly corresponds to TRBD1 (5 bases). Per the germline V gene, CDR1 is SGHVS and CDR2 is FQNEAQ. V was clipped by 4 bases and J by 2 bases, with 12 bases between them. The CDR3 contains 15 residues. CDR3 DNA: TGTGCCAGCAGCTGGGGCTTAGACACCTACAATGAGCAGTTCTTC. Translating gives CASSWGLDTYNEQFF.

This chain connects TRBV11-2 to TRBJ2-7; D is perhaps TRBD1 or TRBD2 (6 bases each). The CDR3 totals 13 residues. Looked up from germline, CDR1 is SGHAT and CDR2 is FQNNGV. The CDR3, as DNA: TGTAGGTCTGGGGGGCAACCGACCTACGAGCTGTACGTC. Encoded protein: CRSGGQPTYELYV.

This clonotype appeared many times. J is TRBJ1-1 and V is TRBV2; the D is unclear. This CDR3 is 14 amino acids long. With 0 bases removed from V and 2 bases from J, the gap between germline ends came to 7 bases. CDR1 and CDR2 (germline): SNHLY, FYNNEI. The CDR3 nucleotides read TGTGCCAGCAGTGAAGCACGTGTCAACACTGAAGCTTTCTTT. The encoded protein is CASSEARVNTEAFF.

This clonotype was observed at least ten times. The CDR3 DNA reads TGTGCCAGCAGCTTGACTCAGGGAAGGGCCAACGTCCTGACTTTC. Translating gives CASSLTQGRANVLTF. V and J are TRBV28 and TRBJ2-6; TRBD1 might be the D (5 bases). The V gene's germline CDR1 is MDHEN and CDR2 SYDVKM. The CDR3 has 15 amino acids. V lost 6 bases and J 5 bases, leaving 14 bases between the germline ends.

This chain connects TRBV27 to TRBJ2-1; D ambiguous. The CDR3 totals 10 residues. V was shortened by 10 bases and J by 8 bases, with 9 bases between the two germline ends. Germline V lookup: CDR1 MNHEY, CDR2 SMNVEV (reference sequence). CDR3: CANVLYEQFF. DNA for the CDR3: TGTGCCAACGTTCTCTATGAGCAGTTCTTC.

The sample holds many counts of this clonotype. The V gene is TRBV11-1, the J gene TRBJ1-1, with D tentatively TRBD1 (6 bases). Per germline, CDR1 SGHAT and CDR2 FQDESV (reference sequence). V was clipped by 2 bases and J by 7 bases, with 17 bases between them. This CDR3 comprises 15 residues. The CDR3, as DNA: TGTGCCAGCAGCTTATCTACCGGGACATCGAGTGAAGCTTTCTTT. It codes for CASSLSTGTSSEAFF.

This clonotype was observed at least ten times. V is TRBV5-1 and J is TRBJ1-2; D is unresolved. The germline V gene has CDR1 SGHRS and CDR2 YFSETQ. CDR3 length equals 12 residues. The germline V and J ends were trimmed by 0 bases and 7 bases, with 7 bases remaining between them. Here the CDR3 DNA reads TGCGCCAGCAGCTTGGAGTTACGTGGCTACACCTTC. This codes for CASSLELRGYTF.

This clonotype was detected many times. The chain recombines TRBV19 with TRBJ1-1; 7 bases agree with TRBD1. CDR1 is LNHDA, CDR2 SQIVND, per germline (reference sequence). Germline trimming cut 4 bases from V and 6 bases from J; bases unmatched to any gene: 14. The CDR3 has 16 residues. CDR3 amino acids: CASSTDRVRSQAEAFF. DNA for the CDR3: TGTGCCAGTAGTACAGACAGGGTTAGGTCCCAGGCTGAAGCTTTCTTT.

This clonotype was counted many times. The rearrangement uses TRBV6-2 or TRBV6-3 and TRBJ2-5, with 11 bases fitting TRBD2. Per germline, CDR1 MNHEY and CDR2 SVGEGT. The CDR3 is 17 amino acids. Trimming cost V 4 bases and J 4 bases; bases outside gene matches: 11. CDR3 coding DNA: TGTGCCAGCAGTTTTTCGACTAGCGGGACGAGTCGAGAGACCCAGTACTTC. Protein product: CASSFSTSGTSRETQYF.

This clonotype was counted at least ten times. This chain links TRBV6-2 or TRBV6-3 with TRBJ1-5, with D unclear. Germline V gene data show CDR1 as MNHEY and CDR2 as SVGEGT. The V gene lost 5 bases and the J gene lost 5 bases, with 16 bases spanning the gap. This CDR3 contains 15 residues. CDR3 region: CASSPGTDWYQPQHF. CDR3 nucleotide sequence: TGTGCCAGCAGTCCCGGTACCGATTGGTATCAGCCCCAGCATTTT.

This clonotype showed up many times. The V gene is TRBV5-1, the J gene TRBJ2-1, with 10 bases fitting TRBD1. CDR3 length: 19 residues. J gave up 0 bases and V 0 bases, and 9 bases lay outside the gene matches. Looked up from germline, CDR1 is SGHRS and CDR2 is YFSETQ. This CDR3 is CASSLGTGGLVSSYNEQFF. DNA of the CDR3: TGCGCCAGCAGCTTGGGGACAGGGGGACTAGTTTCCTCCTACAATGAGCAGTTCTTC. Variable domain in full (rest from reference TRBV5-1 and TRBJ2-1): KAGVTQTPRYLIKTRGQQVTLSCSPISGHRSVSWYQQTPGQGLQFLFEYFSETQRNKGNFPGRFSGRQFSNSRSEMNVSTLELGDSALYLCASSLGTGGLVSSYNEQFFGPGTRLTVL.

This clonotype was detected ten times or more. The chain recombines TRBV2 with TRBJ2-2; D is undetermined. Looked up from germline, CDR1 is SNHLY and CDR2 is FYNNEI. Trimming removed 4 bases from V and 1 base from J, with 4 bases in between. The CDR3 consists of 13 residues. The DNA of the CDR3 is TGTGCCAGCAGTGTTCTGAACACCGGGGAGCTGTTTTTT. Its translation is CASSVLNTGELFF.

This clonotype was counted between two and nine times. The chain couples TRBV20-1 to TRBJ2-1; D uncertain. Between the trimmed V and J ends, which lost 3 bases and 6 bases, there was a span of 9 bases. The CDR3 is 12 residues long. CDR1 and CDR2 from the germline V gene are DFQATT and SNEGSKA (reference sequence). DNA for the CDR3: TGCAGTGCTAGTAGAGCAGTCAATGAGCAGTTCTTC. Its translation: CSASRAVNEQFF.

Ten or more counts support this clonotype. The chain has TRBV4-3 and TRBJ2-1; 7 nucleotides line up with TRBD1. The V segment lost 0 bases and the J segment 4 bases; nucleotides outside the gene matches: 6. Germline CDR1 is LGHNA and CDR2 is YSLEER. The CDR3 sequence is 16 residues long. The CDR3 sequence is CASSQDRQGGYNEQFF. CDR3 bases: TGCGCCAGCAGCCAAGACAGACAGGGCGGATACAATGAGCAGTTCTTC.

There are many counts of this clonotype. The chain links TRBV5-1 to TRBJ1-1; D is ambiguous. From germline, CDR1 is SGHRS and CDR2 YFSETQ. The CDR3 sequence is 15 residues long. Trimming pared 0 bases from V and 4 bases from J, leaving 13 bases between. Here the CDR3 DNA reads TGCGCCAGCAGCTTGGTGGCGGGATCGAGCACTGAAGCTTTCTTT. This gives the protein CASSLVAGSSTEAFF.

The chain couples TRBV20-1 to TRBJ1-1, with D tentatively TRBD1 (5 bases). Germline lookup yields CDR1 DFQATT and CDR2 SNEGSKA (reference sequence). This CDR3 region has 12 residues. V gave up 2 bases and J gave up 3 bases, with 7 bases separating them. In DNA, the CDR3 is TGCAGTGCTAGACGGGGGGACACTGAAGCTTTCTTT. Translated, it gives CSARRGDTEAFF.